This T cell receptor beta chain was captured in a study of blood T cell repertoires in COVID-19. Per the original data handling: Nucleated cell counts were estimated from reference gene primer amplification. Sequencing was performed with immunoSEQ multiplex PCR; in TCRdb, only in-frame clones are kept and a portion is missing. Clonal size and the V and J genes are those of that table, whereas D and trimming came from the DNA. The sample includes 65,000 to 95,000 clones, around 82% of them seen just once. The CDR3 extends over 14 amino acids. The germline V gene has CDR1 SGHTA and CDR2 FQGNSA. V was shortened by 6 bases and J by 2 bases, with 11 bases between the two germline ends.

What was sequenced was peripheral blood. The V and J genes are TRBV7-2 and TRBJ2-1, with D perhaps TRBD1 (5 bases). This sequence was found in a man in his sixties with COVID-19, enrolled during active disease. CDR3 bases: TGTGCCAGCAGTCACGACAGTACCTACAATGAGCAGTTCTTC. Its protein product is CASSHDSTYNEQFF.